These 21 T cell receptor beta chains originate from one sample sequenced in a study of pediatric ulcerative colitis. Here immunoSEQ multiplex PCR was the method, and the copy in TCRdb shows in-frame clones only, minus some. The sample lists 25,000 to 35,000 clones, about four fifths occurring once. The sample consisted of blood. These TCRs come from a boy younger than 18 with severe ulcerative colitis.

The CDR3 sequence is CASSGPMWGQPNTGELFF. DNA of the CDR3: TGTGCCAGCAGCGGCCCAATGTGGGGACAGCCGAACACCGGGGAGCTGTTTTTT. This sequence joins TRBV11-1 and TRBJ2-2; 7 bases match TRBD1. In germline, CDR1 is SGHAT, CDR2 FQDESV (reference sequence). The V gene end was trimmed by 5 bases and the J gene end by 0 bases; junction bases not matched to a gene: 12. The CDR3 loop spans 18 amino acids.

V usage is TRBV6-5 and J usage is TRBJ2-7, with D perhaps matching TRBD1 (6 bases). V was pared by 6 bases and J by 0 bases, with 12 bases between. The CDR3 has 14 residues. Looked up from germline, CDR1 is MNHEY and CDR2 is SVGAGI. This CDR3 reads CASSQGTGSYEQYF. CDR3 bases: TGTGCCAGCAGCCAGGGGACGGGCTCCTACGAGCAGTACTTC.

The chain combines TRBV9 with TRBJ2-7; D might be TRBD2 (7 bases). The CDR3 extends over 14 amino acids. Germline CDR1 SGDLS, CDR2 YYNGEE. Trimming pared 3 bases from V and 3 bases from J, leaving 13 bases between. The DNA of the CDR3 is TGTGCCAGCAGCGGAGGGGGGGCAGGCTACGAGCAGTACTTC. It codes for CASSGGGAGYEQYF.

This chain joins TRBV5-1 and TRBJ2-7; 7 bases fit TRBD2. Germline values: CDR1 SGHRS, CDR2 YFSETQ. The CDR3 spans 13 residues. J lost 7 bases, V lost 4 bases, and 8 bases had no gene match. The CDR3 here is CASSPAGVGEQYF. The CDR3 region has the DNA TGCGCCAGCAGCCCGGCGGGGGTGGGTGAGCAGTACTTC.

The rearrangement uses TRBV6-5 and TRBJ1-5, with a weak D call TRBD1 (5 bases). The CDR3 sequence is 13 residues long. V dropped 2 bases and J dropped 7 bases, with 9 bases sitting between them. The germline V gene has CDR1 MNHEY and CDR2 SVGAGI. This chain's CDR3 is CASSYDEGQPQHF. The CDR3 nucleotides are TGTGCCAGCAGTTACGATGAGGGGCAGCCCCAGCATTTT.

This chain joins TRBV18 and TRBJ2-7; 7 bases are shared with TRBD1. Germline loops: CDR1 KGHSH, CDR2 LQKENI. V lost 3 bases, J lost 5 bases, and 10 bases stayed unmatched. The CDR3 is 15 residues long. The CDR3 here is CASSPRDRDIHEQYF. Here the CDR3 DNA reads TGTGCCAGCTCACCCCGTGACAGGGACATCCACGAGCAGTACTTC.

The gene calls are TRBV6-1 and TRBJ1-5, with 9 bases aligning to TRBD1. Germline V gene lookup returns CDR1 MNHNS and CDR2 SASEGT. V shed 0 bases and J 6 bases; nucleotides not matched to a gene: 6. The CDR3 loop spans 16 amino acids. The CDR3 bases are TGTGCCAGCAGTGAAGCCCGGGACAGGGCCGCTCAGCCCCAGCATTTT. It is translated as CASSEARDRAAQPQHF.

The CDR3 DNA reads as TGTGCCATCAGCCCCGACGACAGGGTGAATGGCTACACCTTC. Translated, it gives CAISPDDRVNGYTF. This chain links TRBV10-3 with TRBJ1-2; 7 bases map to TRBD1. CDR1 is ENHRY and CDR2 is SYGVKD in the germline V gene. Trimming at V came to 6 bases and at J to 6 bases, leaving 10 bases not matched to a gene. This CDR3 is 14 amino acids long.

This clone has just one count. The V gene is TRBV18, the J gene TRBJ2-3, with 7 positions matching TRBD1. Looked up from germline, CDR1 is KGHSH and CDR2 is LQKENI. The ends lost 2 bases at V and 3 bases at J; junction bases unmatched: 5. CDR3 length: 15 residues. In nucleotides, the CDR3 is TGTGCCAGCTCACCATCAGGGGGTGGGACAGATACGCAGTATTTT. Translating it yields CASSPSGGGTDTQYF.

The chain employs TRBV13 and TRBJ2-1; 11 bases map to TRBD2. CDR3 length: 14 residues. CDR1 PRHDT and CDR2 FYEKMQ come from the germline V gene (reference sequence). V trimming: 5 bases; J trimming: 10 bases; junction bases outside the gene matches: 7. The CDR3, as DNA: TGTGCCAGCAGCCTTAGCGGGGGGGCGAAGGAGCAGTTCTTC. It is translated as CASSLSGGAKEQFF. The full variable domain, its missing parts supplied by reference TRBV13 and TRBJ2-1, is AAGVIQSPRHLIKEKRETATLKCYPIPRHDTVYWYQQGPGQDPQFLISFYEKMQSDKGSIPDRFSAQQFSDYHSELNMSSLELGDSALYFCASSLSGGAKEQFFGPGTRLTVL.

This clone was recorded only once. The rearrangement uses TRBV5-6 and TRBJ1-1, with 8 bases identical to TRBD1. Losses at the gene ends were 3 bases for V and 3 bases for J; bases not matched to a gene: 4. Germline V gene lookup returns CDR1 SGHDT and CDR2 YYEEEE. This CDR3 is built from 14 residues. The CDR3 DNA reads as TGTGCCAGCAGCTACGGGACAGGAGACACTGAAGCTTTCTTT. It translates to CASSYGTGDTEAFF.

This clone showed up just once. The V and J genes are TRBV30 and TRBJ2-5; D might be TRBD2 (5 bases). Trimming left V 0 bases short and J 4 bases short, with 15 bases between. The CDR3 spans 15 residues. From germline, CDR1 is GTSNPN and CDR2 SVGIG (reference sequence). The CDR3 DNA is TGTGCCTGGAGTGTACATGGAACTAGACGAGAGACCCAGTACTTC. Its protein product is CAWSVHGTRRETQYF.

The rearrangement joins TRBV10-3 to TRBJ1-1; a possible D gene is TRBD1 (6 bases). The germline CDR1 and CDR2 sequences are ENHRY and SYGVKD. This CDR3 is 13 amino acids long. V lost 8 bases and J lost 5, with 15 bases in between. The CDR3 DNA sequence: TGTGCCATCGGGGGCCCGCGGAGAACTGAAGCTTTCTTT. This translates into CAIGGPRRTEAFF.

This clone was observed once. The J gene is TRBJ2-7, the V gene TRBV19; 9 nucleotides line up with TRBD2. In germline, CDR1 is LNHDA, CDR2 SQIVND (reference sequence). The CDR3 consists of 17 residues. V gave up 6 bases and J gave up 0 bases; unmatched junction bases: 12. The CDR3 loop is CASRITLAGDSSYEQYF. Here the CDR3 DNA reads TGTGCCAGTAGAATCACATTAGCGGGGGATTCCTCCTACGAGCAGTACTTC.

This sequence joins TRBV11-1 and TRBJ2-7; D perhaps matches TRBD1 (5 bases). This CDR3 is 14 amino acids long. Germline CDR1 reads SGHAT; CDR2 reads FQDESV (reference sequence). The ends were cut back, 3 bases at V and 3 bases at J, with 12 bases in the middle. CDR3 in amino acids: CASSFQGMGYEQYF. CDR3 nucleotides: TGTGCCAGCAGCTTTCAGGGTATGGGCTACGAGCAGTACTTC.

The J gene is TRBJ1-1, the V gene TRBV4-2; a possible D gene is TRBD1 (6 bases). Germline assignment: CDR1 LGHNA and CDR2 YNFKEQ. This CDR3 comprises 16 residues. V shed 0 bases and J shed 1 base, with 12 bases lying between them. CDR3 bases: TGTGCCAGCAGCCAAGAAGAGGGCAGGGGGAACACTGAAGCTTTCTTT. Translating it yields CASSQEEGRGNTEAFF.

The chain couples TRBV19 to TRBJ1-2; D remains unclear. The germline V and J ends were trimmed by 1 base and 1 base, with 10 bases remaining between them. Germline V gene sequence: CDR1 LNHDA, CDR2 SQIVND (reference sequence). CDR3 length: 15 residues. The CDR3 spells CASSIGRNSNYGYTF. Here the CDR3 DNA reads TGTGCCAGTAGTATAGGCCGGAACAGTAACTATGGCTACACCTTC.

V and J are TRBV15 and TRBJ1-1; D uncertain. CDR3 size: 11 residues. The V and J ends lost 1 base and 4 bases respectively, with 1 base between them. CDR1 and CDR2 from the germline V gene are LNHNV and YYDKDF (reference sequence). CDR3 DNA: TGTGCCACCAGCAGAGGCACTGAAGCTTTCTTT. It is translated as CATSRGTEAFF.

The gene calls are TRBV9 and TRBJ2-7, with 9 bases that match TRBD2. The V gene end was trimmed by 5 bases and the J gene end by 4 bases; junction bases not matched to a gene: 13. Germline values: CDR1 SGDLS, CDR2 YYNGEE. The CDR3 has 16 residues. The CDR3 loop reads CASSPYSGGLVYEQYF. The CDR3 nucleotides read TGTGCCAGCAGTCCCTATAGCGGGGGTTTAGTATACGAGCAGTACTTC.

The chain uses TRBV7-6 and TRBJ2-7, with 9 nucleotides matching TRBD1. CDR1 is SGHVS, CDR2 FNYEAQ, per germline. With 0 bases clipped from V and 7 bases from J, the junction kept 13 bases outside the gene matches. The CDR3 contains 17 residues. CDR3 in amino acids: CASSLANPGTGKGEQYF. The CDR3 DNA follows: TGTGCCAGCAGCTTAGCTAACCCGGGGACAGGGAAAGGGGAGCAGTACTTC.

The rearrangement links TRBV4-3 to TRBJ2-3; TRBD2 agrees at 14 bases. Per germline, CDR1 LGHNA and CDR2 YSLEER. The length of the CDR3 is 18 residues. V lost 5 bases and J lost 3; bases outside the gene matches: 10. The CDR3 is CASSKGLAGGQHTDTQYF. CDR3 sequence (DNA): TGCGCCAGCAGCAAAGGACTAGCGGGGGGCCAACATACAGATACGCAGTATTTT.